The 28 T cell receptor beta chains given below trace back to one sample, sequenced in a study of T cells in Graves' hyperthyroidism and ophthalmopathy. The TCR beta CDR3 regions underwent amplification using RNA transcripts as the source. The HTBI set primed first-round TCR CDR3 RT-PCR. TCRdb reprocessed the multiplex PCR reads via MiXCR and lists one record per CDR3 protein. The profile covers 300,000 to 350,000 distinct CDR3 sequences, with around 16% appearing a single time and 33% taken by the ten largest. The sequencing sample was made of blood. These receptors all stem from a man aged 25-45 years with Graves' hyperthyroidism.

This chain connects TRBV18 to TRBJ2-7; 9 bases are a match to TRBD1. Looked up from germline, CDR1 is KGHSH and CDR2 is LQKENI. This CDR3 comprises 15 residues. Trimming at V came to 6 bases and at J to 4 bases, leaving 10 bases not matched to a gene. In nucleotides, the CDR3 is TGTGCCAGCTCCCTGGGCGGGACAGGGAGGTACGAGCAGTACTTC. It encodes CASSLGGTGRYEQYF.

The CDR3: CSVEERQGGTQYF. The CDR3, as DNA: TGCAGCGTTGAAGAGAGGCAGGGGGGGACCCAGTACTTC. The rearrangement links TRBV29-1 to TRBJ2-5, with D possibly TRBD1 on 7 matching bases. Per the germline V gene, CDR1 is SQVTM and CDR2 is ANQGSEA. With 0 bases removed from V and 7 bases from J, the gap between germline ends came to 12 bases. The CDR3 covers 13 residues.

This clonotype was seen a few times. CDR3 sequence: CAWSRDGHTNYGYTF. For the CDR3, the DNA is TGTGCCTGGAGCAGAGATGGACATACTAACTATGGCTACACCTTC. The chain uses TRBV30 and TRBJ1-2; D possibly corresponds to TRBD1 (5 bases). V was shortened by 3 bases and J by 0 bases, with 14 bases between the two germline ends. CDR1 is GTSNPN and CDR2 is SVGIG in the germline V gene (reference sequence). The CDR3 totals 15 residues.

About this clonotype itself: This may come from a read error, since a much larger clone is one base off. The chain has TRBV7-9 and TRBJ2-7; D gene uncertain. CDR3 size: 12 residues. Trimming took 5 bases from V and 0 from J, leaving 5 bases between them. Per germline, CDR1 SEHNR and CDR2 FQNEAQ (reference sequence). The CDR3 loop is CASSDDSYEQYF. The CDR3 DNA is TGTGCCAGCAGCGACGACTCCTACGAGCAGTACTTC.

This clonotype occurred a few times. This chain uses TRBV6-1 with TRBJ1-4; D gene unclear. There are 14 residues in the CDR3. Germline V CDR1 and CDR2: MNHNS, SASEGT. Trimming cost V 8 bases and J 6 bases, with 16 bases left between them. CDR3 nucleotides: TGTGCCAGCGGAAGCAGCAGGAGACATGAAAAACTGTTTTTT. Protein sequence: CASGSSRRHEKLFF.

This clonotype was seen a handful of times. The chain couples TRBV6-5 to TRBJ2-7; D is perhaps TRBD1 (5 bases). Trimming took 0 bases from V and 11 from J, leaving 11 bases between them. Germline CDR1 reads MNHEY; CDR2 reads SVGAGI. This CDR3 region has 12 residues. CDR3 in DNA: TGTGCCAGCAGTTACTCTCTACAGGAGAAGTACTTC. It translates to CASSYSLQEKYF.

The rearrangement joins TRBV14 to TRBJ2-1; TRBD2 might be the D (5 bases). Germline values: CDR1 SGHDN, CDR2 FVKESK. The CDR3 runs 16 residues. The V and J ends lost 4 bases and 3 bases respectively, with 16 bases between them. CDR3 DNA: TGTGCCAGCAGCCTCTTTGGGGTCGAGGGCTACAATGAGCAGTTCTTC. Protein: CASSLFGVEGYNEQFF.

This clonotype was seen ten or more times. The chain carries TRBV5-1 and TRBJ2-7; D possibly corresponds to TRBD1 (5 bases). This CDR3 has 14 residues. Deletions cut 6 bases from V and 0 bases from J, with 13 bases between. Germline lookup yields CDR1 SGHRS and CDR2 YFSETQ. In nucleotides, the CDR3 is TGCGCCAGCACCCCGAGCCAGGGCTCCTACGAGCAGTACTTC. This encodes CASTPSQGSYEQYF.

This clonotype occurred many times. V is TRBV6-6 and J is TRBJ2-1, with TRBD1 matching 10 bases. Germline assignment: CDR1 MNHNY and CDR2 SVGAGI (reference sequence). The CDR3 consists of 15 residues. The junction had 6 bases not matched to a gene; V was cut back by 0 bases and J by 10 bases. CDR3 amino acids: CASSYSGDRGDEQFF. CDR3 sequence (DNA): TGTGCCAGCAGTTACTCGGGGGACAGGGGCGACGAGCAGTTCTTC.

The chain has TRBV7-8 and TRBJ1-5, with TRBD1 matching 7 bases. The V segment lost 5 bases and the J segment 3 bases; nucleotides outside the gene matches: 7. The CDR3 is 15 residues long. Germline-derived CDR1 and CDR2 are SGHVS and FQNEAQ. The CDR3 here is CASSPPTGFNQPQHF. The CDR3, as DNA: TGTGCCAGCAGCCCACCGACAGGGTTCAATCAGCCCCAGCATTTT.

This rearrangement joins TRBV7-9 to TRBJ2-3, with 13 bases aligning to TRBD2. CDR1 is SEHNR and CDR2 is FQNEAQ in the germline V gene (reference sequence). The V gene end was trimmed by 3 bases and the J gene end by 4 bases; junction bases not matched to a gene: 7. The CDR3 runs to 17 residues. The CDR3 loop reads CASSFRGLAGTSDTQYF. CDR3 bases: TGTGCCAGCAGCTTCAGGGGACTAGCGGGAACATCAGATACGCAGTATTTT.

This clonotype appeared many times. The chain is built from TRBV6-1 and TRBJ2-3; weak D call: TRBD2 (6 bases). Germline V gives CDR1 MNHNS, CDR2 SASEGT. CDR3 length: 16 amino acids. V lost 8 bases to trimming and J lost 2 bases, with 20 bases between them. CDR3 in DNA: TGTGCCAGCGCCTCGGTAGCCGGGAGTAACACAGATACGCAGTATTTT. It encodes CASASVAGSNTDTQYF.

The chain employs TRBV28 and TRBJ2-1, with 11 bases fitting TRBD2. V was pared by 3 bases and J by 12 bases, with 4 bases of the junction left unmatched. The germline CDR1 and CDR2 sequences are MDHEN and SYDVKM. The CDR3 has 13 amino acids. The CDR3 DNA is TGTGCCAGCAGTTTTACCGGACTAGCGGGGCAGTTCTTC. Translated, it gives CASSFTGLAGQFF. Full variable domain (outside the CDR3, taken from reference TRBV28 and TRBJ2-1): DVKVTQSSRYLVKRTGEKVFLECVQDMDHENMFWYRQDPGLGLRLIYFSYDVKMKEKGDIPEGYSVSREKKERFSLILESASTNQTSMYLCASSFTGLAGQFFGPGTRLTVL.

This clonotype was seen repeatedly, ten times or more. The CDR3, as DNA: TGTGCCAGCAGCCGTGCGCCGGGCAGGAAAGAGACCCAGTACTTC. This sequence encodes CASSRAPGRKETQYF. V gene TRBV7-4 combines with J gene TRBJ2-5; D is unresolved. CDR1 and CDR2 from the germline V gene are SGHVT and SQSDAQ. Trimming left V 5 bases short and J 3 bases short, with 16 bases between. CDR3 size: 15 residues.

This clonotype is a singleton in its sample. This chain joins TRBV30 and TRBJ2-2; TRBD2 aligns across 11 bases. The CDR3 has 15 amino acids. CDR1 is GTSNPN and CDR2 is SVGIG in the germline V gene (reference sequence). The V and J ends lost 2 bases and 3 bases, in that order; junction bases with no gene match: 2. The CDR3 region is CAWSRGLADTGELFF. CDR3 coding DNA: TGTGCCTGGAGTAGGGGACTAGCGGACACCGGGGAGCTGTTTTTT.

This chain uses TRBV2 with TRBJ1-4; possibly TRBD1 for D (5 bases). CDR1 and CDR2 from the germline V gene are SNHLY and FYNNEI. CDR3 size: 12 residues. The V end was cut by 7 bases, the J end by 8 bases, with 11 bases between. The CDR3 sequence is CASMTELEKLFF. CDR3 DNA sequence: TGTGCCAGCATGACAGAACTGGAAAAACTGTTTTTT.

This clonotype was observed a few times. The chain uses TRBV12-3 or TRBV12-4 and TRBJ2-4; 8 nucleotides align to TRBD2. Unmatched junction bases numbered 14, after V lost 2 bases and J lost 2 bases. The CDR3 totals 19 residues. Written as DNA, the CDR3 is TGTGCCAGCAGTTTATCCTACGGGGGGGGGGTTACAACCAAAAACATTCAGTACTTC. Protein product: CASSLSYGGGVTTKNIQYF.

Ten or more counts support this clonotype. The chain recombines TRBV5-8 with TRBJ2-1, with a possible D match to TRBD1 (6 bases). The CDR3 has 15 amino acids. Deletions cut 0 bases from V and 4 bases from J, with 11 bases between. The germline V gene has CDR1 SGHTS and CDR2 YDEGEE. CDR3 region: CASSLGTAVYNEQFF. For the CDR3, the DNA is TGTGCCAGCAGCTTGGGGACAGCCGTATACAATGAGCAGTTCTTC.

At least ten counts were recorded for this clonotype. V and J are TRBV5-1 and TRBJ1-6, with TRBD1 matching 7 bases. J gave up 7 bases and V 0 bases, and 7 bases lay outside the gene matches. This CDR3 has 16 residues. CDR1 is SGHRS, CDR2 YFSETQ, per germline. The CDR3 sequence is CASSLDIWDSNSPLHF. For the CDR3, the DNA is TGCGCCAGCAGCTTGGATATATGGGACAGCAATTCACCCCTCCACTTT.

This clonotype was seen only a few times. J is TRBJ1-1 and V is TRBV7-3; D gene uncertain. Trimming took 0 bases from V and 2 from J, leaving 10 bases between them. Per the germline V gene, CDR1 is SGHTA and CDR2 is FQGTGA. The CDR3 has 15 residues. CDR3 nucleotides: TGTGCCAGCAGCTTAACCCCAACCAAAAACACTGAAGCTTTCTTT. Its translation is CASSLTPTKNTEAFF.

The chain joins TRBV10-3 to TRBJ2-7; 7 bases are a match to TRBD2. J lost 2 bases, V lost 9 bases, and 10 bases had no gene match. The germline gives CDR1 ENHRY, CDR2 SYGVKD. This CDR3 has 14 residues. Here the CDR3 DNA reads TGTGCCATTTCACATCCCGGGACTACCTACGAGCAGTACTTC. Its protein product is CAISHPGTTYEQYF.

The rearrangement uses TRBV29-1 and TRBJ1-5; no definite D call. The V end was cut by 7 bases, the J end by 3 bases, with 7 bases between. Germline CDR1 SQVTM, CDR2 ANQGSEA. There are 11 residues in the CDR3. The CDR3 sequence is CSGSSNQPQHF. DNA of the CDR3: TGCAGCGGCAGTTCCAATCAGCCCCAGCATTTT.

The table lists this clonotype with a count of one. The chain has TRBV5-1 and TRBJ2-1, with 10 bases lining up with TRBD1. Germline assignment: CDR1 SGHRS and CDR2 YFSETQ. This CDR3 is built from 15 residues. Germline trimming cut 0 bases from V and 9 bases from J; bases unmatched to any gene: 6. CDR3 sequence reads: CASSLVDRGSGEQFF. Here the CDR3 DNA reads TGCGCCAGCAGCTTGGTGGACAGGGGGTCGGGTGAGCAGTTCTTC.

This clonotype was seen many times. The chain combines TRBV6-2 or TRBV6-3 with TRBJ2-7, with D perhaps matching TRBD1 or TRBD2 (7 bases each). Trimming took 5 bases from V and 4 from J, leaving 18 bases between them. The CDR3 spans 15 residues. CDR1 and CDR2 from the germline V gene are MNHEY and SVGEGT. CDR3 residues: CASSTARGGQYEQYF. The CDR3 region has the DNA TGTGCCAGCAGTACCGCCAGGGGGGGGCAGTACGAGCAGTACTTC.

The table lists this clonotype with many counts. Here the CDR3 reads CATSGPQVYSSYNEQFF. CDR3 DNA: TGTGCCACCAGTGGTCCCCAGGTCTACTCCTCCTACAATGAGCAGTTCTTC. The chain links TRBV24-1 to TRBJ2-1, with D uncertain. CDR1 is KGHDR, CDR2 SFDVKD, per germline. This CDR3 is 17 amino acids long. With 5 bases removed from V and 0 bases from J, the gap between germline ends came to 16 bases.

This clonotype was observed a single time. A much bigger clone sits one base away, suggesting this may be a read error. The chain combines TRBV11-2 with TRBJ2-4; D may correspond to TRBD1 or TRBD2 (5 bases each). Germline V CDR1 and CDR2: SGHAT, FQNNGV. Trimming removed 1 base at V and 6 bases at J, with 10 bases between. The CDR3 covers 14 residues. DNA of the CDR3: TGTGCCAGCAGCTTAGGAGGGACGGCAAACATTCAGTACTTC. Translated, it gives CASSLGGTANIQYF.

The sample holds many counts of this clonotype. The gene calls are TRBV6-2 or TRBV6-3 and TRBJ2-7, with D perhaps being TRBD1 or TRBD2 (5 bases each). CDR1 and CDR2 from the germline V gene are MNHEY and SVGEGT. CDR3 size: 15 residues. V was clipped by 5 bases and J by 3 bases, with 17 bases between them. CDR3 DNA: TGTGCCAGCAGTGTGTCCGGGACCGGCCTCTACGAGCAGTACTTC. It encodes CASSVSGTGLYEQYF.

This clonotype was picked up many times. The DNA of the CDR3 is TGTGCCAGCAGCTTAGCAGGGGGGGACTCTGGGGCCAACGTCCTGACTTTC. As protein: CASSLAGGDSGANVLTF. The rearrangement uses TRBV7-2 and TRBJ2-6, with D possibly being TRBD2 (7 bases). The CDR3 is made up of 17 amino acids. From germline, CDR1 is SGHTA and CDR2 FQGNSA. Between the trimmed V and J ends, which lost 0 bases and 0 bases, there was a span of 9 bases.